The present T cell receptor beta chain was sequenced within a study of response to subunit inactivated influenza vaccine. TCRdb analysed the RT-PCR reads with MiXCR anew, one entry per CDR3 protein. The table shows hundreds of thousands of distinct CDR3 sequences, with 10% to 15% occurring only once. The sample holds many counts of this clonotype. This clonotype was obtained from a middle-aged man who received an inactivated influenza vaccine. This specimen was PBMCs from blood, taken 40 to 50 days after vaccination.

The CDR3 coding sequence is TGCAGCGCACTTAGCGATCGGGATACGCAGTATTTT. Its translation: CSALSDRDTQYF. This rearrangement joins TRBV29-1 to TRBJ2-3, with D perhaps TRBD2 (5 bases). Trimming pared 7 bases from V and 6 bases from J, leaving 14 bases between. The CDR3 totals 12 residues. CDR1 is SQVTM, CDR2 ANQGSEA, per germline.